Each of the 31 T cell receptor beta chains below was sequenced from the same sample in a study of blood T cells in healthy people across ages (dated by TCRdb to between 2014 and 2016). Receptors were amplified or captured by 5' RACE. The instrument was an Illumina HiSeq 2500. The second PCR ran for roughly 7 to 12 cycles and used a J-beta primer mix along with a sample-barcoded 5' primer. TCRdb's own reprocessing of the public reads used fastp at Q25 and MiXCR and kept productive beta chains. Entries that share a CDR3 protein sequence are merged under the most common genes and DNA. The sample table contains around 800,000 distinct CDR3 sequences; only one count was recorded for 20% to 30% of them. The biggest ten clones account for approximately 2.9% of the sample. The sample was also reused in another study, on T cells of mothers and their children.

The sample consisted of blood. The receptors were gathered from a boy between 5 and 17 years old in good health.

This clonotype was picked up a small number of times. The chain carries TRBV28 and TRBJ2-7; D is undetermined. Trimming pared 5 bases from V and 0 bases from J, leaving 14 bases between. CDR1 is MDHEN, CDR2 SYDVKM, per germline. The CDR3 is made up of 15 amino acids. The CDR3: CASSPQWAGSYEQYF. The CDR3 DNA follows: TGTGCCAGCAGTCCGCAATGGGCAGGCTCCTACGAGCAGTACTTC.

This chain uses TRBV5-1 with TRBJ1-6, with 7 positions matching TRBD1. Trimming removed 2 bases from V and 7 bases from J; junction bases left unmatched: 3. Germline V CDR1 and CDR2: SGHRS, YFSETQ. The CDR3 sequence is 14 residues long. CDR3 amino acids: CASSLQGQNSPLHF. The CDR3 nucleotides read TGCGCCAGCAGCTTACAGGGACAGAATTCACCCCTCCACTTT.

This clonotype was seen a few times. The chain joins TRBV28 to TRBJ2-5, with D possibly matching TRBD2 (6 bases). The end of the DNA fits TRBJ2-7 better, so the J call may be wrong. This CDR3 region has 14 residues. The V gene's germline CDR1 is MDHEN and CDR2 SYDVKM. The CDR3 bases are TGTGCCAGCACCCCCTTAGCGGAGACCTACGAGCAGTACTTC. This sequence encodes CASTPLAETYEQYF.

DNA for the CDR3: TGTGCCAGCAACCGCGTGGGCAGGACGAACGACGAGCAGTACTTC. Its translation is CASNRVGRTNDEQYF. The chain employs TRBV9 and TRBJ2-5; D is unresolved. The end of the DNA is better explained by TRBJ2-7, so the J call may be wrong. CDR3 length equals 15 residues. Looked up from germline, CDR1 is SGDLS and CDR2 is YYNGEE.

This clonotype was counted a few times. V is TRBV6-5 and J is TRBJ1-1; D is unclear. Germline V gene lookup returns CDR1 MNHEY and CDR2 SVGAGI. Trimming removed 8 bases from V and 0 bases from J, with 7 bases in between. This CDR3 spans 12 amino acids. The CDR3 region is CASASLNTEAFF. As DNA, the CDR3 is TGTGCCAGCGCCTCCCTGAACACTGAAGCTTTCTTT.

This clonotype has only a few counts. This chain connects TRBV7-2 to TRBJ2-3; TRBD1 is a possible D gene (6 bases). Looked up from germline, CDR1 is SGHTA and CDR2 is FQGNSA. Trimming left V 1 base short and J 2 bases short, with 19 bases between. This CDR3 contains 18 residues. The DNA of the CDR3 is TGTGCCAGCAGCTTAGAAACAGGGTATAGCCCTAACACAGATACGCAGTATTTT. Translation: CASSLETGYSPNTDTQYF.

This clonotype was counted a few times. One junction end disagrees with the germline gene, perhaps due to a read error. The chain combines TRBV12-3 or TRBV12-4 with TRBJ1-5, with D possibly being TRBD1 (5 bases). The CDR3 is made up of 15 amino acids. The CDR3 DNA is TGTGTCAGCAGTTTGGAGGGGATCAGCAATCAGCCCCAGCATTTT. Its translation: CVSSLEGISNQPQHF.

V usage is TRBV6-1 and J usage is TRBJ2-5; D uncertain. V was trimmed by 4 bases and J by 5 bases, leaving 5 bases between them. The CDR3 has 11 residues. The germline V gene has CDR1 MNHNS and CDR2 SASEGT. The chain's CDR3 is CASSALETQYF. As DNA, the CDR3 is TGTGCCAGCAGTGCCCTGGAGACCCAGTACTTC.

This clonotype was seen more than once but under ten times. The chain uses TRBV24-1 and TRBJ2-3, with a possible D match to TRBD2 (6 bases). Trimming removed 4 bases at V and 11 bases at J, with 21 bases between. Germline values: CDR1 KGHDR, CDR2 SFDVKD. The CDR3 has 15 amino acids. The CDR3 nucleotides read TGTGCCACCAGTGACAAGACTCTAGCGACCCATCAGCAGTATTTT. Its protein product is CATSDKTLATHQQYF.

The chain links TRBV7-3 to TRBJ2-3; no clear D gene. The CDR3 loop spans 15 amino acids. Trimming stripped 5 bases from V and 0 bases from J, with 12 bases between. The germline CDR1 and CDR2 sequences are SGHTA and FQGTGA. The CDR3 protein is CASSLGRTSTDTQYF. CDR3 nucleotide sequence: TGTGCCAGCAGCCTAGGTCGAACTAGCACAGATACGCAGTATTTT.

A few counts support this clonotype. The chain joins TRBV4-2 to TRBJ2-1, with 13 bases aligning to TRBD2. Germline-derived CDR1 and CDR2 are LGHNA and YNFKEQ. CDR3 length equals 16 residues. The ends lost 4 bases at V and 5 bases at J; junction bases unmatched: 5. The CDR3 DNA sequence: TGTGCCAGCAGCCCCCTGGGACTAGCGGGGAACAATGAGCAGTTCTTC. It is translated as CASSPLGLAGNNEQFF.

This clonotype was observed a handful of times. The chain is built from TRBV28 and TRBJ1-6, with 11 bases identical to TRBD1. The germline gives CDR1 MDHEN, CDR2 SYDVKM. V lost 2 bases, J lost 6 bases, and 3 bases stayed unmatched. The CDR3 is made up of 16 amino acids. The CDR3 region is CASSLRTGGFNSPLHF. For the CDR3, the DNA is TGTGCCAGCAGTTTAAGGACAGGGGGCTTTAATTCACCCCTCCACTTT.

This clonotype turned up a few times. This chain links TRBV4-2 with TRBJ1-2; possible D gene TRBD1, 6 bases. The germline gives CDR1 LGHNA, CDR2 YNFKEQ. The CDR3 length is 15 residues. Trimming took 0 bases from V and 5 from J, leaving 13 bases between them. CDR3 coding DNA: TGTGCCAGCAGCCAAGAGGGGGGCGCCGGGTATGGCTACACCTTC. Translating gives CASSQEGGAGYGYTF.

DNA for the CDR3: TGCAGCGTTCGGCACCGGGACAGGGGGTACGAGCAGTACTTC. Its translation is CSVRHRDRGYEQYF. The chain couples TRBV29-1 to TRBJ2-7; 11 nucleotides line up with TRBD1. Germline V lookup: CDR1 SQVTM, CDR2 ANQGSEA. CDR3 length: 14 residues. V trimming: 5 bases; J trimming: 4 bases; junction bases outside the gene matches: 7.

This clonotype appeared a few times. The chain has TRBV12-3 or TRBV12-4 and TRBJ2-7, with 7 bases lining up with TRBD1. The end of the DNA fits TRBJ2-1 better, so the J call may be wrong. The CDR3 covers 14 residues. CDR3: CASNSGTVINEQFF. CDR3 DNA sequence: TGTGCCAGCAACTCCGGGACAGTAATCAATGAGCAGTTCTTC.

CDR3 sequence reads: CASSLGGPGATGELFF. The DNA for the CDR3 is TGCGCCAGCAGCCTCGGGGGTCCAGGGGCCACCGGGGAGCTGTTTTTT. The chain recombines TRBV5-1 with TRBJ2-2; D could derive from TRBD1 or TRBD2 (6 bases each). Germline-derived CDR1 and CDR2 are SGHRS and YFSETQ. The CDR3 sequence is 16 residues long. V shed 4 bases and J shed 4 bases, with 17 bases lying between them.

The chain carries TRBV24-1 and TRBJ2-5, with D hard to call. Germline lookup yields CDR1 KGHDR and CDR2 SFDVKD. Trimming stripped 3 bases from V and 7 bases from J, with 11 bases between. The length of the CDR3 is 13 residues. The CDR3 sequence is CATSDPYFGTQYF. CDR3 nucleotides: TGTGCCACCAGTGATCCCTATTTCGGGACCCAGTACTTC.

This clonotype has ten or more counts. Germline is not matched at one junction end, which may reflect a read error. The rearrangement uses TRBV5-1 and TRBJ1-1; 9 bases fit TRBD1. Per germline, CDR1 SGHRS and CDR2 YFSETQ. This CDR3 is built from 14 residues. CDR3 sequence reads: CASSWGQGSTEAFF. CDR3 sequence (DNA): TGTGCCAGCAGTTGGGGACAGGGTTCGACTGAAGCTTTCTTT.

This clonotype has just a few counts. The genes are TRBV30 and TRBJ2-3; TRBD1 is a possible D gene (6 bases). CDR3 length: 14 amino acids. V gave up 3 bases and J gave up 5 bases, with 15 bases separating them. Per the germline V gene, CDR1 is GTSNPN and CDR2 is SVGIG (reference sequence). The DNA for the CDR3 is TGTGCCTGGAGCCCTGGGGGCTGGAAAGATACGCAGTATTTT. This encodes CAWSPGGWKDTQYF.

The chain uses TRBV6-1 and TRBJ2-1; no clear D. V was cut by 5 bases and J by 0 bases, with 11 bases left in between. The V gene's germline CDR1 is MNHNS and CDR2 SASEGT. The CDR3 sequence is 15 residues long. The CDR3, as DNA: TGTGCCAGCAGTCGCCTACAGAGCTCCTACAATGAGCAGTTCTTC. Translated: CASSRLQSSYNEQFF.

The J gene is TRBJ2-2, the V gene TRBV2; no firm D call. Trimming took off 1 base at V and 5 bases at J, with 14 bases between the two ends. From germline, CDR1 is SNHLY and CDR2 FYNNEI. CDR3 size: 16 residues. The CDR3 DNA follows: TGTGCCAGCAGTGAAGATGGCAGCCCGCAAACCGGGGAGCTGTTTTTT. Amino acids: CASSEDGSPQTGELFF.

V is TRBV6-5 and J is TRBJ2-2; D uncertain. The CDR3 runs 16 residues. Germline CDR1 and CDR2: MNHEY and SVGAGI. Trimming left V 2 bases short and J 3 bases short, with 13 bases between. For the CDR3, the DNA is TGTGCCAGCAGTTACCCAGACGGGCCGGACACCGGGGAGCTGTTTTTT. This translates into CASSYPDGPDTGELFF.

This clonotype was seen a few times. This chain uses TRBV18 with TRBJ2-3; 10 bases line up with TRBD1. This CDR3 region has 13 residues. The V segment lost 3 bases and the J segment 9 bases; nucleotides outside the gene matches: 3. Germline V gene data show CDR1 as KGHSH and CDR2 as LQKENI. As DNA, the CDR3 is TGTGCCAGCTCACCCGACAGGGGGCACACGCAGTATTTT. Its protein is CASSPDRGHTQYF.

In this sample, this clonotype turned up a few times. This chain joins TRBV6-2 or TRBV6-3 and TRBJ2-7, with D perhaps matching TRBD2 (5 bases). V was clipped by 7 bases and J by 2 bases, with 9 bases between them. CDR1 and CDR2 (germline): MNHEY, SVGEGT. The CDR3 sequence is 12 residues long. CDR3 DNA: TGTGCCAGCAAGGACGGGACCTACGAGCAGTACTTC. Translating it yields CASKDGTYEQYF.

This chain connects TRBV7-3 to TRBJ2-1; 8 nucleotides agree with TRBD1. Germline CDR1 is SGHTA and CDR2 is FQGTGA. The CDR3 loop spans 14 amino acids. V gave up 6 bases and J gave up 3 bases; unmatched junction bases: 4. The CDR3 is CASSRQGNYNEQFF. CDR3 coding DNA: TGTGCCAGCAGTCGACAGGGGAACTACAATGAGCAGTTCTTC. The whole variable domain, filled in from reference TRBV7-3 and TRBJ2-1, reads GAGVSQTPSNKVTEKGKYVELRCDPISGHTALYWYRQSLGQGPEFLIYFQGTGAADDSGLPNDRFFAVRPEGSVSTLKIQRTERGDSAVYLCASSRQGNYNEQFFGPGTRLTVL.

This clonotype has more than one count but fewer than ten. This chain links TRBV7-8 with TRBJ2-7; possibly TRBD2 for D (6 bases). The CDR3 is 17 amino acids. The V and J ends lost 1 base and 0 bases respectively, with 16 bases between them. CDR1 is SGHVS, CDR2 FQNEAQ, per germline. CDR3 protein: CASSLDLTRGSSYEQYF. In DNA, the CDR3 is TGTGCCAGCAGCTTAGACCTAACACGGGGGAGCTCCTACGAGCAGTACTTC.

The chain has TRBV27 and TRBJ1-6; tentative D call: TRBD1 (5 bases). The V and J ends lost 8 bases and 7 bases respectively, with 21 bases between them. Per germline, CDR1 MNHEY and CDR2 SMNVEV (reference sequence). The CDR3 covers 16 residues. The CDR3, as DNA: TGTGCCAGCGGTTGGGGGGGTCCGGCGGAGAATTCACCCCTCCACTTT. Translating it yields CASGWGGPAENSPLHF.

Remarks on this clonotype: At one of its ends the junction is not consistent with the germline gene, which may arise from a read error. V and J are TRBV28 and TRBJ2-1, with D possibly called TRBD1 or TRBD2 (7 bases each). The germline V gene encodes CDR1 MDHEN and CDR2 SYDVKM. This CDR3 region has 14 residues. CDR3 in amino acids: CASSGTATYNEQFF. CDR3 nucleotide sequence: TGTGCTAGCAGCGGGACAGCTACCTACAATGAGCAGTTCTTC.

This clonotype was seen a few times. The chain uses TRBV12-3 or TRBV12-4 and TRBJ2-6; the match to TRBD1 covers 9 bases. CDR3 size: 18 residues. The V and J ends lost 3 bases and 2 bases, in that order; junction bases with no gene match: 8. The CDR3 reads CASSLWTGANTGANVLTF. Written as DNA, the CDR3 is TGTGCCAGCAGTTTGTGGACAGGGGCGAACACTGGGGCCAACGTCCTGACTTTC.

The J gene is TRBJ2-3, the V gene TRBV9, with D perhaps matching TRBD2 (6 bases). Germline CDR1 reads SGDLS; CDR2 reads YYNGEE. This CDR3 is 14 amino acids long. With 3 bases removed from V and 6 bases from J, the gap between germline ends came to 14 bases. The CDR3 sequence: CASSGDFPLDTQYF. DNA for the CDR3: TGTGCCAGCAGCGGGGACTTTCCATTGGATACGCAGTATTTT.

Only a few counts were recorded for this clonotype. The chain has TRBV12-3 or TRBV12-4 and TRBJ2-7; no definite D call. V shed 5 bases and J shed 6 bases, with 17 bases lying between them. The CDR3 sequence is 14 residues long. CDR3 nucleotides: TGTGCCAGCAGTCATGGACCCGGTTCGTCCGAGCAGTACTTC. The encoded protein is CASSHGPGSSEQYF.